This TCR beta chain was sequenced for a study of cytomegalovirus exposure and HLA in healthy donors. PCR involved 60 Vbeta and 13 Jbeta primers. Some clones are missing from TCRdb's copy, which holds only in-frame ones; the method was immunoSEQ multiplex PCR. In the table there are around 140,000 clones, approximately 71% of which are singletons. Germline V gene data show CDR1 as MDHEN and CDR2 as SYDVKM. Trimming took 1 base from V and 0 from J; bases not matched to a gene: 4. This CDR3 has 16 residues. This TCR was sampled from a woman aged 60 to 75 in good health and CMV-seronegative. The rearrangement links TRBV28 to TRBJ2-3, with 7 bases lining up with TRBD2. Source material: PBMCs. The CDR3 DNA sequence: TGTGCCAGCAGTTTATTCACGGGGGGTAGCACAGATACGCAGTATTTT. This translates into CASSLFTGGSTDTQYF.